This T cell receptor (beta chain) was documented in a study of shared clonotypes between healthy human individuals. Study background: The plates for each donor numbered three CD4 naive, three CD4 memory, two CD8 naive and one CD8 memory.

Germline V gives CDR1 ENHRY, CDR2 SYGVKD. This CDR3 region has 17 residues. With 3 bases clipped from V and 7 bases from J, the junction kept 8 bases outside the gene matches. Profiled with immunoSEQ multiplex PCR; TCRdb holds only in-frame clones, not every one. The table has over a million clones, over 95% seen once. Material for sequencing was naive CD4+ T cells sorted from blood. As to subset: CD45RA+ positively selected. The chain links TRBV10-3 to TRBJ2-1, with TRBD2 matching over 14 bases. The receptor was derived from a man aged 25 to 40 in good health. Here the CDR3 reads CAISEPPGLAGGNEQFF. The DNA of the CDR3 is TGTGCCATCAGTGAACCCCCAGGACTAGCGGGAGGTAATGAGCAGTTCTTC.